The rows below give T cell receptor beta chains drawn from one sample of a study of low-dose radiotherapy and immunotherapy resistance in tumors. In TCRdb, the reads were re-called with MiXCR into one record per CDR3 protein. The sample lists nearly 60,000 distinct CDR3 sequences, 23% occurring once. This material consisted of PBMCs, taken after low-dose radiotherapy plus immunotherapy. These receptors were taken from a male donor with prostate cancer. CDR3s include the opening cysteine and the closing phenylalanine or tryptophan. A D gene is named only where the DNA matches it firmly. Clone size, where shown, is once, few, many, or a class for clones that have expanded.

d_gene | v_gene | abundance | len | CDR3aa
- | TRBV30 | many | 16 | CAWSVRAGRLYNEQFF
- | TRBV5-4 | many | 15 | CASSLAGASSYEQYF
TRBD2 | TRBV11-2 | - | 16 | CASSQGGTGGHSEQFF
- | TRBV28 | many | 15 | CASSFRDGKSNIQYF
- | TRBV5-5 | many | 14 | CASSLIQENTEAFF
- | TRBV4-3 | many | 16 | CASSQVSSGAYNEQFF
TRBD2 | TRBV20-1 | many | 16 | CSASQASGLEYNEQFF
TRBD1 | TRBV6-6 | many | 16 | CASSSNRGMGNSPLHF
TRBD1 | TRBV27 | many | 14 | CASSLRTGADEQFF
TRBD1 | TRBV5-1 | - | 15 | CASSLSDRVGNEQFF
- | TRBV20-1 | - | 14 | CSAPLLGGHNEQFF
TRBD2 | TRBV6-5 | few | 17 | CASSPKGSGRGKDTQYF
- | TRBV6-2/TRBV6-3 | - | 13 | CASSYRVDTEAFF
- | TRBV20-1 | many | 15 | CSACRQTSSTDTQYF
TRBD1 | TRBV5-5 | - | 15 | CASSLVGTGAEGYTF
- | TRBV19 | - | 13 | CASNRAGTGELFF
- | TRBV11-3 | many | 13 | CASSLVRGGEQFF
- | TRBV9 | many | 14 | CASSGIASGDTQYF
- | TRBV18 | many | 14 | CASSPQGGNQPQHF
- | TRBV5-1 | many | 13 | CASSQRGGFGYTF
- | TRBV6-2/TRBV6-3 | many | 15 | CASSYPGSNTGELFF
TRBD2 | TRBV7-3 | many | 16 | CASSLIPSGGAHEQFF
- | TRBV30 | many | 17 | CAWSPVFRGLGGETQYF
TRBD2 | TRBV12-3/TRBV12-4 | many | 15 | CASSWASGGLNEQFF
TRBD1 | TRBV6-1 | many | 17 | CASSASWGTGSNIEAFF
TRBD2 | TRBV6-2/TRBV6-3 | many | 13 | CATGLAGAYEQYF
- | TRBV2 | many | 16 | CASIVSFGVSNQPQHF
- | TRBV5-1 | many | 17 | CASNRGHSDGLTDTQYF
- | TRBV11-2 | many | 15 | CASRPKAASSYEQYF
- | TRBV7-6 | few | 14 | CASSRDTENSPLHF
TRBD1 | TRBV7-9 | many | 15 | CASSDRTGVGAEAFF
- | TRBV4-1 | many | 14 | CASSQEGAKDTQYF
TRBD2 | TRBV14 | many | 20 | CASSEGTKGLAGGPFNEQFF
TRBD2 | TRBV5-1 | many | 15 | CASSFSLAGAGEQYF
TRBD2 | TRBV5-4 | many | 15 | CASSKTSGHTDTQYF
- | TRBV6-2/TRBV6-3 | many | 15 | CASSYWGQAFQPQHF
- | TRBV29-1 | many | 14 | CSAYRGLNTGELFF
- | TRBV6-5 | many | 13 | CASSITQGTEAFF
TRBD2 | TRBV10-1 | many | 13 | CANPAGRNNEQFF
TRBD1 | TRBV3-1 | medium-sized | 16 | CASSQEVGTGYNEQFF
TRBD1 | TRBV7-2 | many | 16 | CASSTRGGQGYYGYTF
- | TRBV24-1 | many | 15 | CATSDIGGDHYGYTF
TRBD2 | TRBV18 | many | 15 | CASSAGTSGGNEQFF
TRBD1 | TRBV7-2 | - | 15 | CASSPTGGVRETQYF
TRBD2 | TRBV7-9 | many | 14 | CASSFRTSGETQYF
- | TRBV7-2 | - | 13 | CAGKQGSEFGYTF
- | TRBV21-1 | many | 19 | CASSKVPWTDPDGANVLTF
TRBD1 | TRBV18 | - | 16 | CASSPLQGGFDYGYTF
TRBD2 | TRBV11-2 | many | 15 | CASSSPSGGLASQYF
- | TRBV12-3/TRBV12-4 | many | 14 | CASSLPGISYEQYF
- | TRBV5-1 | medium-sized | 17 | CASNGQPLGERANVLTF